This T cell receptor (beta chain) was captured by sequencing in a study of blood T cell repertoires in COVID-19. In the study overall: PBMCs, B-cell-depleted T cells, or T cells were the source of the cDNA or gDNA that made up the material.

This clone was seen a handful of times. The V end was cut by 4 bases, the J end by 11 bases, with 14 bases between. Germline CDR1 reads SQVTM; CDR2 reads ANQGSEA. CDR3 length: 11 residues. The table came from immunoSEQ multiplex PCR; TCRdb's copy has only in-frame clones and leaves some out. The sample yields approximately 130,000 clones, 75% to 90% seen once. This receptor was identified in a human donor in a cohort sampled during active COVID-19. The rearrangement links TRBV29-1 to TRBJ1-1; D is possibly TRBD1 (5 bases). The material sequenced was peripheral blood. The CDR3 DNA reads TGCAGCGTTGTGGGACGCCGGGAGGCTTTCTTT. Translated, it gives CSVVGRREAFF.